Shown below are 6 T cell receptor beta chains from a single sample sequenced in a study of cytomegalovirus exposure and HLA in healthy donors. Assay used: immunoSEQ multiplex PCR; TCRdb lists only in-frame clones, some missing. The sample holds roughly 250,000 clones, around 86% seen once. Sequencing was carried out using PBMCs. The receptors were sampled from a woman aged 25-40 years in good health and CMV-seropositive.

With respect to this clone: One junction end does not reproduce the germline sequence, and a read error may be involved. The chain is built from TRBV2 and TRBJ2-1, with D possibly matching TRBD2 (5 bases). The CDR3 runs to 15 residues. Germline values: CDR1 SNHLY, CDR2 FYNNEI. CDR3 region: CASSQAPEVGSEQFF. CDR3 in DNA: TGTGCCAGCAGTCAAGCGCCGGAGGTGGGTAGTGAGCAGTTCTTC.

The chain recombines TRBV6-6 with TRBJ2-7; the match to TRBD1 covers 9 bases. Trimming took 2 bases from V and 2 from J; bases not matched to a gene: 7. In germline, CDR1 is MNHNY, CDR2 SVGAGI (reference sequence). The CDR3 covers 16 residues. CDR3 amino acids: CASSYPEDRGTYEQYF. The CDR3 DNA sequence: TGTGCCAGCAGTTACCCGGAGGACAGGGGAACCTACGAGCAGTACTTC.

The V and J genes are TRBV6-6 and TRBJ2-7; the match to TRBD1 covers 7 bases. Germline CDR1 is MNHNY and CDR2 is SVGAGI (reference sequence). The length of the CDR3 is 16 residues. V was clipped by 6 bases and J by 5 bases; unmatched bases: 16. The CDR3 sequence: CASSVQRLNRGHEQYF. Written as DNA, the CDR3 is TGTGCCAGCAGCGTCCAAAGACTGAACAGGGGCCACGAGCAGTACTTC.

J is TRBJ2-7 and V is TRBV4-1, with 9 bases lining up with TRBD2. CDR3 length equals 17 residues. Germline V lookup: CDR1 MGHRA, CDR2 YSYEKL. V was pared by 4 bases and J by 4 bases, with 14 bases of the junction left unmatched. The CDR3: CASSPTSGPRGSYEQYF. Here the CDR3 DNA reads TGCGCCAGCAGCCCAACTAGCGGGCCACGGGGAAGTTACGAGCAGTACTTC.

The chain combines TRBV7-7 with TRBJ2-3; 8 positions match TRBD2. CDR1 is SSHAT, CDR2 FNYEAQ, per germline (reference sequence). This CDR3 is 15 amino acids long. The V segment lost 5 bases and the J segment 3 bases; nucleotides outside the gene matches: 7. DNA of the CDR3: TGTGCCAGCAGCCCCGGGGGGGTCCGGACAGATACGCAGTATTTT. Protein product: CASSPGGVRTDTQYF.

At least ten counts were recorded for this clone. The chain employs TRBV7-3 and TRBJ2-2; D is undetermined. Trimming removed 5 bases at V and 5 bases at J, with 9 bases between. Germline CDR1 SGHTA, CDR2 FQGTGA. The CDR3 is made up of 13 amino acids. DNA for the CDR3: TGTGCCAGCAGCACCGGTGGTACCGGGGAGCTGTTTTTT. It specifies CASSTGGTGELFF.